A selection of T cell receptor beta chains follows, all from one sample in a study of blood T cell repertoires in COVID-19. Clones were read by immunoSEQ multiplex PCR, and TCRdb kept only the in-frame ones, dropping some. Of about 150,000 clones in the sample, approximately 80% were seen once. The sample comprised PBMCs or T cells enriched from blood (not recorded which). The receptors were sampled from a woman between 50 and 59 years old who had recovered from COVID-19. The conserved cysteine and the conserved F or W are not part of the CDR3 here. A D gene is named only where the DNA matches it firmly.

j_call: TRBJ2-5; d_call: TRBD1; v_call: TRBV28; cdr3_aa: ASGSGTGGETQY
j_call: TRBJ1-5; d_call: -; v_call: TRBV5-8; cdr3_aa: ASSPLRVGANQPQH
j_call: TRBJ2-3; d_call: -; v_call: TRBV11-2; cdr3_aa: ASRRDLSLTDTQY
j_call: TRBJ1-3; d_call: -; v_call: TRBV28; cdr3_aa: ASSFEGAGNTIY
j_call: TRBJ2-5; d_call: -; v_call: TRBV5-4; cdr3_aa: ASTLPGVMETQY
j_call: TRBJ2-3; d_call: TRBD2; v_call: TRBV5-4; cdr3_aa: ASSPGLAGTDTQY
j_call: TRBJ2-1; d_call: TRBD1; v_call: TRBV28; cdr3_aa: ASSLPMTGELDEQF
j_call: TRBJ1-1; d_call: TRBD1; v_call: TRBV6-5; cdr3_aa: ASDREWTEAF
j_call: TRBJ2-6; d_call: TRBD1; v_call: TRBV15; cdr3_aa: ATSRTGGSGANVLT
j_call: TRBJ1-5; d_call: TRBD1; v_call: TRBV6-5; cdr3_aa: ASSRDRVTNQPQH
j_call: TRBJ2-1; d_call: -; v_call: TRBV19; cdr3_aa: ASSIGRFGEQF